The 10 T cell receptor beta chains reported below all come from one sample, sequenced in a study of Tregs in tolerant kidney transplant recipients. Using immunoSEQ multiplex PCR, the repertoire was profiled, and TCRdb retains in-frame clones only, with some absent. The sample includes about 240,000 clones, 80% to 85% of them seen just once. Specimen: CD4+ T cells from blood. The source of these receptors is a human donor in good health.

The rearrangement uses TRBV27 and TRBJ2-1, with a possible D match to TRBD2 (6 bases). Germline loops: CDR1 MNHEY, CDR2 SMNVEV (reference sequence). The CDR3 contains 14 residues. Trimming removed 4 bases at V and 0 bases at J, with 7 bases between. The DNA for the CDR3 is TGTGCCAGCAGTTATAGCGGCTCCTACAATGAGCAGTTCTTC. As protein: CASSYSGSYNEQFF.

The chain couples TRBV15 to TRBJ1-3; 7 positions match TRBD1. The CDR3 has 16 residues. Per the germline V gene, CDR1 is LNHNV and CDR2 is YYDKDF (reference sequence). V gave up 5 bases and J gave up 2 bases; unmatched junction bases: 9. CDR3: CATSGGTVRTGNTIYF. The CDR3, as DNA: TGTGCCACCAGCGGGGGGACAGTCCGGACTGGAAACACCATATATTTT.

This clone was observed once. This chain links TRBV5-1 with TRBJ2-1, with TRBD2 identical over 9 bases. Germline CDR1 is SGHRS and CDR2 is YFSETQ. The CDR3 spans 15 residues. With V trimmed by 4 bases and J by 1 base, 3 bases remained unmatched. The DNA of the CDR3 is TGCGCCAGCAGCCAGCGGGGGGAGTCCTACAATGAGCAGTTCTTC. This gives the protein CASSQRGESYNEQFF.

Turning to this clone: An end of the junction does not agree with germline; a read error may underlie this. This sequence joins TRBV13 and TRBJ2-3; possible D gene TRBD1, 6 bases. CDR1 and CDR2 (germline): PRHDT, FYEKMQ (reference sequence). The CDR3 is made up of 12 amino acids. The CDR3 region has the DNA TGTGCCAGCAGCTCCCGGGACACGAGTTGGAGTTTT. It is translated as CASSSRDTSWSF.

CDR3 amino acids: CASSEAGLAAFTDTQYF. The CDR3 DNA follows: TGTGCCAGCAGTGAGGCGGGACTAGCGGCCTTCACAGATACGCAGTATTTT. V is TRBV6-1 and J is TRBJ2-3, with 11 bases that match TRBD2. The germline CDR1 and CDR2 sequences are MNHNS and SASEGT. This CDR3 has 17 amino acids. The V segment lost 3 bases and the J segment 2 bases; nucleotides outside the gene matches: 7.

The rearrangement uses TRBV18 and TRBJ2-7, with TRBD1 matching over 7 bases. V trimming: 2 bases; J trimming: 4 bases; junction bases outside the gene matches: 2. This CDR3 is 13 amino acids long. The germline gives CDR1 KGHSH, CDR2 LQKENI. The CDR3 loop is CASSPETGYEQYF. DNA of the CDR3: TGTGCCAGCTCACCAGAGACAGGGTACGAGCAGTACTTC.

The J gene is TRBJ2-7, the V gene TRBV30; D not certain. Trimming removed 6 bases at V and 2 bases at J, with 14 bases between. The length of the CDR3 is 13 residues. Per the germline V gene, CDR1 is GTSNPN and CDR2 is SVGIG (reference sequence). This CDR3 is CACYRASTYEQYF. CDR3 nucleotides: TGTGCCTGTTACCGAGCTAGTACCTACGAGCAGTACTTC.

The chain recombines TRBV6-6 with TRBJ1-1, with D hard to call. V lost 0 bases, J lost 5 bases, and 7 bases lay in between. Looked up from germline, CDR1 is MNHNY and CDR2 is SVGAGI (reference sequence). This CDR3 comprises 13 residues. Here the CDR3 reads CASSYSTETEAFF. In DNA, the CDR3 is TGTGCCAGCAGTTACTCGACTGAAACTGAAGCTTTCTTT.

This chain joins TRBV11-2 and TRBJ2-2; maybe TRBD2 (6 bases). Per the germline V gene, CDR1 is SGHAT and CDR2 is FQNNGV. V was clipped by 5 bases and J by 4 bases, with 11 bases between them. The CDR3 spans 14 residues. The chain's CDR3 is CASSGGRVTGELFF. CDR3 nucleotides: TGTGCCAGCAGCGGAGGGCGCGTCACCGGGGAGCTGTTTTTT.

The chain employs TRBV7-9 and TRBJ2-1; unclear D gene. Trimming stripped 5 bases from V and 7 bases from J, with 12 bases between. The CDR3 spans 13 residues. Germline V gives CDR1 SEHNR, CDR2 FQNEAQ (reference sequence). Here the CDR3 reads CASSTLLGNEQFF. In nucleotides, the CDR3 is TGTGCCAGCAGCACCCTGCTAGGTAATGAGCAGTTCTTC.